This TCR beta chain was found in a study of blood T cell repertoires in COVID-19. Study summary: Samples of COVID-19 (acute and convalescent) were obtained from the United States, Italy and Spain. PBMCs, B-cell-depleted T cells, or T cells were the source of the cDNA or gDNA that made up the material.

In the original workflow: Reference gene primer amplification yielded estimated nucleated cell counts. The table came from immunoSEQ multiplex PCR; TCRdb's copy has only in-frame clones and leaves some out. V and J calls and clone size follow that table, whereas D and trimming were derived from the DNA. The table lists some 180,000 clones, around 85% of them singletons. The ends lost 2 bases at V and 4 bases at J; junction bases unmatched: 5. The CDR3 has 15 residues. The germline V gene encodes CDR1 SNHLY and CDR2 FYNNEI. The chain carries TRBV2 and TRBJ2-1; 7 bases line up with TRBD2. The sequence was collected from a woman in her fifties or sixties with acute or convalescent COVID-19. What was sequenced was peripheral blood. In DNA form, the CDR3 reads TGTGCCAGCAGTGAACTAGCGGCCTTATACAATGAGCAGTTCTTC. It codes for CASSELAALYNEQFF.